Below, 11 T cell receptor beta chains from the same sample are listed, as sequenced in a study of T cell changes during pregnancy in multiple sclerosis. TCRdb's copy holds only in-frame clones and misses some; the assay was immunoSEQ multiplex PCR. The table shows 15,000 or so clones, with about 91% occurring only once. The specimen was CD8+ T cells from peripheral blood mononuclear cells, collected in the second trimester of pregnancy. The origin of the receptors is a female donor in good health, enrolled as a control in a pregnancy study.

The chain carries TRBV6-5 and TRBJ1-6; D is unresolved. This CDR3 region has 13 residues. Germline V gives CDR1 MNHEY, CDR2 SVGAGI. CDR3 sequence: CATYGSLNSPLHF. CDR3 DNA: TGTGCGACTTATGGTAGTTTAAATTCACCCCTCCACTTT.

The rearrangement joins TRBV14 to TRBJ2-7; 10 bases are shared with TRBD2. Germline assignment: CDR1 SGHDN and CDR2 FVKESK. The CDR3 runs to 21 residues. Trimming took 2 bases from V and 0 from J; bases not matched to a gene: 19. CDR3 region: CASSQSSGRAIGDLNSYEQYF. Written as DNA, the CDR3 is TGTGCCAGCAGCCAATCGAGCGGGAGGGCCATTGGAGATTTGAACTCCTACGAGCAGTACTTC.

In its sample, this clone ranks as medium-sized. The rearrangement joins TRBV28 to TRBJ2-7; 7 positions match TRBD1. Per the germline V gene, CDR1 is MDHEN and CDR2 is SYDVKM. V lost 6 bases, J lost 1 base, and 9 bases stayed unmatched. The CDR3 totals 15 residues. This chain's CDR3 is CASRFFLGQSYEQYF. The CDR3 bases are TGTGCCAGCAGATTTTTTTTGGGACAGTCCTACGAGCAGTACTTC.

The V and J genes are TRBV5-1 and TRBJ1-2, with 9 positions matching TRBD1. Trimming took 4 bases from V and 8 from J; bases not matched to a gene: 15. CDR3 length: 16 amino acids. Germline values: CDR1 SGHRS, CDR2 YFSETQ. The CDR3 bases are TGCGCCAGCAGCGCCAAACAGGGGGCGCAAAGAGGGGGCTACACCTTC. Protein: CASSAKQGAQRGGYTF.

V and J are TRBV27 and TRBJ2-3; 12 positions match TRBD2. The V gene's germline CDR1 is MNHEY and CDR2 SMNVEV (reference sequence). With 5 bases clipped from V and 2 bases from J, the junction kept 5 bases outside the gene matches. The CDR3 loop spans 16 amino acids. The CDR3 nucleotides are TGTGCCAGCAGTCCCCTAGCGGGAGGGCTCACAGATACGCAGTATTTT. This sequence encodes CASSPLAGGLTDTQYF.

The rearrangement joins TRBV4-1 to TRBJ1-2; maybe TRBD1 (5 bases). V was clipped by 3 bases and J by 1 base, with 18 bases between them. Germline values: CDR1 MGHRA, CDR2 YSYEKL. The CDR3 length is 17 residues. In DNA, the CDR3 is TGCGCCAGCAGCCATCGCCTGCGAGACAGTTTTAACTATGGCTACACCTTC. Encoded protein: CASSHRLRDSFNYGYTF.

The chain employs TRBV4-2 and TRBJ2-7, with 10 bases aligning to TRBD2. The CDR3 consists of 16 residues. Germline V lookup: CDR1 LGHNA, CDR2 YNFKEQ. V trimming: 2 bases; J trimming: 1 base; junction bases outside the gene matches: 5. This CDR3 reads CASSQSLAGESYEQYF. CDR3 DNA: TGTGCCAGCAGCCAAAGTCTAGCGGGAGAGTCCTACGAGCAGTACTTC.

The V call is TRBV11-2, the J call TRBJ2-7; the match to TRBD2 covers 9 bases. The CDR3 consists of 17 residues. V lost 1 base, J lost 5 bases, and 12 bases stayed unmatched. The germline gives CDR1 SGHAT, CDR2 FQNNGV. The DNA of the CDR3 is TGTGCCAGCAGCTTAGGAATTCTGACTAGCGGTTACCACGAGCAGTACTTC. It translates to CASSLGILTSGYHEQYF.

The V gene is TRBV4-3, the J gene TRBJ2-7; TRBD2 matches 7 bases. With V trimmed by 0 bases and J by 3 bases, 8 bases remained unmatched. This CDR3 has 16 amino acids. Germline V CDR1 and CDR2: LGHNA, YSLEER. The CDR3 is CASSQERGLLDYEQYF. The DNA for the CDR3 is TGCGCCAGCAGCCAAGAGAGGGGACTACTTGACTACGAGCAGTACTTC.

This rearrangement joins TRBV4-1 to TRBJ1-5; possible D gene TRBD1, 5 bases. CDR3 size: 15 residues. Germline V gives CDR1 MGHRA, CDR2 YSYEKL. Trimming cost V 2 bases and J 6 bases, with 14 bases left between them. CDR3 in amino acids: CASSQREGRPQPQHF. The CDR3 nucleotides are TGCGCCAGCAGCCAACGGGAGGGGCGTCCTCAGCCCCAGCATTTT.

The chain recombines TRBV19 with TRBJ2-1, with 10 bases identical to TRBD2. The CDR3 runs to 18 residues. Germline lookup yields CDR1 LNHDA and CDR2 SQIVND (reference sequence). Losses at the gene ends were 2 bases for V and 7 bases for J; bases not matched to a gene: 14. The CDR3 coding sequence is TGTGCCAGTAGTATAAGTTGGGGTAGCGGGGGGCGTTGGAATGAGCAGTTCTTC. Amino acid sequence: CASSISWGSGGRWNEQFF.